Listed below are T cell receptor beta chains from one sample, sequenced in a study of blood T cells in healthy people across ages. Each CDR3 protein gets one entry after TCRdb re-called the 5' RACE reads with MiXCR. The sample lists about 730,000 distinct CDR3 sequences; 43% were seen once. The specimen was blood. The receptors were sampled from a woman between 55 and 75 years old in good health. Each CDR3 is given with its conserved first and last residue. A D gene is named only where the DNA matches it firmly.

j_call | d_call | v_call | cdr3_length | cdr3_aa
TRBJ2-5 | NA | TRBV7-9 | 16 | CASSFSGTSSRETQYF
TRBJ2-1 | TRBD1 | TRBV29-1 | 12 | CSASDTGVEQFF
TRBJ2-2 | NA | TRBV5-1 | 15 | CASSLSQHNTGELFF
TRBJ2-3 | NA | TRBV5-1 | 14 | CASTTDKVSDTQYF
TRBJ1-2 | NA | TRBV9 | 13 | CASSEDDWGGYTF
TRBJ2-3 | NA | TRBV7-6 | 13 | CASSVNPLDTQYF
TRBJ2-4 | NA | TRBV27 | 16 | CASSLSVAGAKNIQYF
TRBJ2-5 | NA | TRBV15 | 12 | CATSRERETQYF
TRBJ2-5 | NA | TRBV7-6 | 13 | CASSFNSVETQYF
NA | TRBD2 | TRBV6-1 | 15 | CASSDRSGSIYEQYF
TRBJ1-1 | NA | TRBV29-1 | 11 | CSVQGNTEAFF
TRBJ2-7 | NA | TRBV21-1 | 15 | CASTHGQSLSIEQYF
TRBJ2-7 | TRBD1 | TRBV6-2/TRBV6-3 | 13 | CASTDRVPHEQYF
TRBJ2-7 | TRBD1 | TRBV25-1 | 17 | CASSEPGTAIFSYEQYF
TRBJ2-2 | NA | TRBV29-1 | 13 | CSVDRANTGELFF
TRBJ2-7 | NA | TRBV7-9 | 12 | CAGSLRHYEQYF
TRBJ1-2 | TRBD1 | TRBV2 | 15 | CASSEGRTGVYGYTF
TRBJ2-3 | TRBD2 | TRBV12-3/TRBV12-4 | 17 | CASSLDPSGGSSDTQYF
TRBJ1-1 | TRBD1 | TRBV18 | 15 | CASLGQGAVNTEAFF
TRBJ2-3 | NA | TRBV13 | 12 | CASGSVTGTQYF
TRBJ2-7 | TRBD2 | TRBV4-3 | 15 | CASSRLATKYYEQYF
TRBJ2-7 | TRBD1 | TRBV28 | 16 | CASSAPGQGSSYEQYF
TRBJ1-3 | NA | TRBV27 | 11 | CASLGGNTIYF
TRBJ2-1 | TRBD1 | TRBV12-3/TRBV12-4 | 15 | CACSAVGDRGDEQFF
TRBJ2-1 | NA | TRBV14 | 13 | CASSRQEALEQFF
TRBJ2-6 | NA | TRBV29-1 | 13 | CSVGRTGANVLTF
TRBJ1-2 | NA | TRBV28 | 13 | CASSYWANYGYTF
TRBJ2-1 | NA | TRBV7-2 | 14 | CASSLFGRGKEQFF
TRBJ2-7 | NA | TRBV20-1 | 15 | CSAQTNWEPGYEQYF
NA | NA | TRBV2 | 17 | CASSEEGASSSYNEQYF
TRBJ1-1 | NA | TRBV20-1 | 13 | CSAPAQGNTEAFF
TRBJ2-7 | TRBD2 | TRBV15 | 16 | CATSRNRGGSSYEQYF
TRBJ2-3 | NA | TRBV5-5 | 14 | CASSFGGRTDTQYF
TRBJ2-3 | NA | TRBV20-1 | 11 | CSATDGDTQYF
TRBJ2-7 | NA | TRBV20-1 | 14 | CSARVDSFPYEQYF
TRBJ1-2 | TRBD1 | TRBV15 | 16 | CATSRGGTGGAHGYTF
TRBJ1-2 | NA | TRBV29-1 | 12 | CSVVAENYGYTF
TRBJ2-5 | NA | TRBV3-1 | 15 | CASSQDLGRQETQYF
TRBJ1-5 | TRBD1 | TRBV4-1 | 15 | CASSLRDSLNQPQHF
TRBJ2-1 | TRBD2 | TRBV28 | 11 | CASSQGLESFF
TRBJ1-6 | NA | TRBV3-1 | 16 | CASSQEQGGHNSLLHF
TRBJ2-7 | TRBD2 | TRBV7-9 | 15 | CASSSGRVASYEQYF
TRBJ2-1 | NA | TRBV6-6 | 14 | CASSLDSQYNEQFF
TRBJ2-7 | TRBD2 | TRBV20-1 | 14 | CSARSGRDLYERYF
TRBJ2-3 | NA | TRBV5-1 | 18 | CASGPTSPGASPTDTQYF
TRBJ1-2 | NA | TRBV6-2/TRBV6-3 | 13 | CASSREAWDGYTF
TRBJ1-5 | NA | TRBV2 | 15 | CASTSDGQFNQPQHF
TRBJ1-4 | NA | TRBV9 | 16 | CASSPRDGRRGEKLFF
TRBJ2-3 | TRBD2 | TRBV9 | 16 | CASSVNRAGGADTQYF
NA | NA | TRBV29-1 | 13 | CSVEVRSYNEQYF
TRBJ1-6 | NA | TRBV6-5 | 16 | CASSWDASSYNSPLHF
TRBJ2-5 | NA | TRBV27 | 14 | CASSLSSSFKTQYF
NA | TRBD2 | TRBV7-6 | 16 | CASSWSLAGVVGEQYF
TRBJ1-1 | TRBD1 | TRBV6-1 | 15 | CASSSHGTGYTEAFF
TRBJ2-7 | NA | TRBV15 | 13 | CATSRDVGYEQYF
TRBJ1-4 | TRBD1 | TRBV4-3 | 15 | CASSPGQGAVEKLFF
TRBJ1-2 | NA | TRBV12-3/TRBV12-4 | 15 | CASSFGRGPNYGYTF
NA | TRBD1 | TRBV20-1 | 14 | CSALNRGLSYEQYF
TRBJ2-1 | NA | TRBV29-1 | 14 | CSAGHPSSYNEQFF